This T cell receptor beta chain was profiled in a study of PD-1 blockade in classical Hodgkin lymphoma. With V trimmed by 5 bases and J by 3 bases, 6 bases remained unmatched. Germline V gene lookup returns CDR1 MNHNY and CDR2 SVGAGI (reference sequence). The CDR3 totals 14 residues. On this clone itself: What it binds is not known.

Time point defined: cycle 4 day 1 (C4D1), after five to seven weeks of nivolumab. Every single patient, without exception, relapsed after autologous stem cell transplantation, and brentuximab vedotin exposure varied. Investigators isolated CD4+ T cells from thawed PBMCs through magnetic negative selection. Method: immunoSEQ multiplex PCR; TCRdb's copy keeps in-frame clones and lacks some. The sample holds around 15,000 clones, more than 60% seen once. Points from the study as a whole: Sources of repertoire differences remain undefined, possibly disease activity or prior therapy. Baseline diversity in complete responders resembled that of newly diagnosed patients. With CD4+ cells, TCR diversity rose significantly by C4D1, but not with CD8+ cells.

The TCR comes from a human donor with classical Hodgkin lymphoma. V usage is TRBV6-6 and J usage is TRBJ2-7; 8 bases fit TRBD1. Here the sequenced sample was CD4+ T cells from blood, taken before the fourth cycle of nivolumab. This CDR3 is CASSHGQGHYEQYF. The CDR3 coding sequence is TGTGCCAGCAGTCACGGACAGGGCCACTACGAGCAGTACTTC.